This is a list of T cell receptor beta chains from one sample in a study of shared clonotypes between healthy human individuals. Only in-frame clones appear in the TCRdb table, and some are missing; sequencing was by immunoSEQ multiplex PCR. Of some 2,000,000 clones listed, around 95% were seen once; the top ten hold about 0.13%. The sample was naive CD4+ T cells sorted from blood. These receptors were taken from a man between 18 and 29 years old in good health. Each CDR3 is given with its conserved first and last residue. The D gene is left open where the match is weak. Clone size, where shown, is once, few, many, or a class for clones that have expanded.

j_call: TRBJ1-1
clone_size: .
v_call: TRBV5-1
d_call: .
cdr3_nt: TGCGCCAGCAGCTTGGCGGCACAGCCTATGAACACTGAAGCTTTCTTT
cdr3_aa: CASSLAAQPMNTEAFF

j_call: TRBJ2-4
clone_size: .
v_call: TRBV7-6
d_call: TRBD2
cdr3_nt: TGTGCCAGCAGCCACCCTAAGAAACCTAGCGGGAGATCTGATACCAAAAACATTCAGTACTTC
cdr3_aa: CASSHPKKPSGRSDTKNIQYF

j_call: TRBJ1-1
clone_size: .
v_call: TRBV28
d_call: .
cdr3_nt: TGTGCCAGCATTGCGGCCGAAGGGGAAGCTTTCTTT
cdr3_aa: CASIAAEGEAFF

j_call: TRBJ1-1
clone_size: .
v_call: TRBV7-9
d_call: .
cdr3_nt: TGTGCCAGCAGCTTAGAATGGACGGGGAACACTGAAGCTTTCTTT
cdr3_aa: CASSLEWTGNTEAFF

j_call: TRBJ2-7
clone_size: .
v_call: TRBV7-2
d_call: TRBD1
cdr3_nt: TGTGCCAGCAGCCGGGACAGAAACGAGCAGTACTTC
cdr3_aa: CASSRDRNEQYF

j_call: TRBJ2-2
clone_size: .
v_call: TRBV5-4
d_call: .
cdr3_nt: TGTGCCAGCAGCTCCCCCCTTGGCACCGGGGAGCTGTTTTTT
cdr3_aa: CASSSPLGTGELFF

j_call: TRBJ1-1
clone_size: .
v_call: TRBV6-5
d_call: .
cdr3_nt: TGTGCCAGCAGGGGAGTCGGGGCTGAAGCTTTCTTT
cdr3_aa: CASRGVGAEAFF

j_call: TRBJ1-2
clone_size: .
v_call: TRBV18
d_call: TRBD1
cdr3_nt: TGTGCCAGCTCACCTTCAGGGGGCAATGGCTACACCTTC
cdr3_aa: CASSPSGGNGYTF

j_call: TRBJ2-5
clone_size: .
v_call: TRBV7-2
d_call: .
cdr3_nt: TGTGCCAGCAGCTTGGGGCGGGCCGGGCAAGAGACCCAGTACTTC
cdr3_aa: CASSLGRAGQETQYF

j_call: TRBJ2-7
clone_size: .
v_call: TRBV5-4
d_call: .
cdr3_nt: TGTGCCAGCAGCTCGCCTTCGAGAGCCCCATTCGAGCAGTACTTC
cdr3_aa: CASSSPSRAPFEQYF

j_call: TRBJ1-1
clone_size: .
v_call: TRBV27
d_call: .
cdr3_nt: TGTGCCAGCAGTTCCCTTCTGACAGGTGAAGCTTTCTTT
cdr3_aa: CASSSLLTGEAFF

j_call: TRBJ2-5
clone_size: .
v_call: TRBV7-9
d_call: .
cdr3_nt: TGTGCCAGCAGCCCAGGGGAAGAGACCCAGTACTTC
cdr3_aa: CASSPGEETQYF

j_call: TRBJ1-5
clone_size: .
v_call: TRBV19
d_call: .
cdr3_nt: TGTGCCAGTAGTATTGCTGGGCCTCAGCCCCAGCATTTT
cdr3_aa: CASSIAGPQPQHF

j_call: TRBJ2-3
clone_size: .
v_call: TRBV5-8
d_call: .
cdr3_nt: TGTGCCAGCAGCCCCTGGAGGACAGATACGCAGTATTTT
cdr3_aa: CASSPWRTDTQYF

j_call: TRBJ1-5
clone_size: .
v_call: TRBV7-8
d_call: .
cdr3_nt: TGTGCCAGCAGCTTAGTGGGGGGAGGCAATCAGCCCCAGCATTTT
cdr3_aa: CASSLVGGGNQPQHF

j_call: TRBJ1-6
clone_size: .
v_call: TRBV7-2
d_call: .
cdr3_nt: TGTGCCAGCAGCCCCTCAGGGGCAGGCAATAATTCACCCCTCCACTTT
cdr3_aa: CASSPSGAGNNSPLHF

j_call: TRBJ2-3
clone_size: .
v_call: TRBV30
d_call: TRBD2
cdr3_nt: TGTGCCTGGGGACTAGCGGGGATTAGCACAGATACGCAGTATTTT
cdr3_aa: CAWGLAGISTDTQYF

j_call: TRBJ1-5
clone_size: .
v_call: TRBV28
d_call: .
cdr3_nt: TGTGCCATACAGGGAAGCAATCAGCCCCAGCATTTT
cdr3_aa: CAIQGSNQPQHF

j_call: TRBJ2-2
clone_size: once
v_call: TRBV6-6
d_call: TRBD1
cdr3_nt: TGTGCCAGCAGTCCGAGGACAGGGTTCCCCGGGGAGCTGTTTTTT
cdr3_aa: CASSPRTGFPGELFF

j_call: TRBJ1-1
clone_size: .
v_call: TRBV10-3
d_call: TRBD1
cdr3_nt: TGTGCCATCCACAAATACCCCACCGGGACAGCTGAAAATGAAGCTTTCTTT
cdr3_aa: CAIHKYPTGTAENEAFF